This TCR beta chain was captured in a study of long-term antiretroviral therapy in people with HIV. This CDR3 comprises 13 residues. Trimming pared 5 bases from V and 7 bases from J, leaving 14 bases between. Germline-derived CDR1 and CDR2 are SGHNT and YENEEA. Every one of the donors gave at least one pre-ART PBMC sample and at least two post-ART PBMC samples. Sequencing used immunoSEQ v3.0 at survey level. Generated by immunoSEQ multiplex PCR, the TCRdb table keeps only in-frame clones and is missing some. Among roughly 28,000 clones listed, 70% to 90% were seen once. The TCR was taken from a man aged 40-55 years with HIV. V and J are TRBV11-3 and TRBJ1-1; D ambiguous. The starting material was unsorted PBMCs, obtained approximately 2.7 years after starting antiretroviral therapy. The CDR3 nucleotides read TGTGCCAGCAGCCGTACGTCCTACAGTGAAGCTTTCTTT. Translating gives CASSRTSYSEAFF.